This is a list of T cell receptor beta chains from one sample in a study of T cell repertoires in cytomegalovirus infection. TCRdb re-called the reads with MiXCR, one entry per CDR3 protein. The sample holds some 220,000 distinct CDR3 sequences; approximately 7% are singletons and the top ten take roughly 6.5%. The material sequenced was PBMCs. These receptors were obtained from a human donor in good health (CMV status not recorded). Some clones in this sample may be carry-over from other donors' samples. CDR3s include the opening cysteine and the closing phenylalanine or tryptophan. D genes are given only for firm matches. Rows may omit the clone size; those that give it use once, few, many or a size class.

>TRBV20-1|TRBD1|TRBJ2-7|-
TGCAGTGCCAGAACCGGGACAGGGGCGCACGAGCAGTACTTC
CSARTGTGAHEQYF
>TRBV6-2/TRBV6-3|-|TRBJ2-1|many
TGTGCCAGCAGTTACGCCTACAATGAGCAGTTCTTC
CASSYAYNEQFF
>TRBV14|-|TRBJ2-7|many
TGTGCCAGCAGCCAAGATAGTTCAGGGCGGCGGGACGAGCAGTACTTC
CASSQDSSGRRDEQYF
>TRBV7-2|-|TRBJ1-6|many
TGTGCCAGCAGCTCCACCGTGCCCGGGAACCAGCTCCACTTT
CASSSTVPGNQLHF
>TRBV29-1|TRBD2|TRBJ2-3|-
TGCAGAGCACACGGGGCTAGCGGGGATTATTTT
CRAHGASGDYF
>TRBV28|TRBD1|TRBJ2-7|few
TGTGCCAGCAGTACCTCCGGGACAGGGCGATTGTACGAGCAGTACTTC
CASSTSGTGRLYEQYF
>TRBV7-8|-|TRBJ2-7|many
TGTGCCAGCAGCTTAGGGGGTGGGGGGCTCTTCTACGAGCAGTACTTC
CASSLGGGGLFYEQYF
>TRBV20-1|-|TRBJ2-5|many
TGCAGTGCTAGCTGGGGGGGGCGCGGTGAGACCCAGTACTTC
CSASWGGRGETQYF
>TRBV20-1|-|TRBJ2-4|many
TGCAGTGCGGAAAACTGGGGGTCGGTCAAAAACATTCAGTACTTC
CSAENWGSVKNIQYF
>TRBV29-1|TRBD1|TRBJ2-5|few
TGCAGCGCCACCGGACAGGGAGAGACCCAGTACTTC
CSATGQGETQYF
>TRBV7-2|-|TRBJ2-3|many
TGTGCCAGCAGCGTAAACTTGGGGGATACGCAGTATTTT
CASSVNLGDTQYF
>TRBV7-2|-|TRBJ1-1|few
TGTGCCAGCAGCTTCCTGGGTAGGGTCACTGAAGCTTTCTTT
CASSFLGRVTEAFF
>TRBV7-2|-|TRBJ1-1|many
TGTGCCAGCAGGACGAATTTTTGGACCATGAACACTGAAGCTTTCTTT
CASRTNFWTMNTEAFF
>TRBV28|-|TRBJ1-2|many
TGTGCCAGCAGTTTGCCTTTCGTCCCCTGGGGCTACACCTTC
CASSLPFVPWGYTF
>TRBV28|-|TRBJ2-2|many
TGTGCCAGCAGTTTCCGTGGGATTCCGACCGGGGAGCTGTTTTTT
CASSFRGIPTGELFF
>TRBV7-2|-|TRBJ2-5|many
TGTGCCAGCAGCTTAGCGAGGGACCCTCAATTTAAAGAGACCCAGTACTTC
CASSLARDPQFKETQYF
>TRBV12-3/TRBV12-4|-|TRBJ1-6|many
TGTGCCAGCAGTTTAGGACGCCGGGTTCATTCACCCCTCCACTTT
CASSLGRRVHSPLHF
>TRBV11-2|TRBD1|TRBJ1-1|many
TGTGCCAGCAGCTTAGATGGTCAGGGGGGGAACACTGAAGCTTTCTTT
CASSLDGQGGNTEAFF
>TRBV28|-|TRBJ1-2|many
TGTGCCAGCAGTATCAACCGGGACGGCTTATATGGCTACACCTTC
CASSINRDGLYGYTF
>TRBV20-1|-|TRBJ1-1|few
TGCAGTGCTAGACGTAAAGTGAACACTGAAGCTTTCTTT
CSARRKVNTEAFF
>TRBV28|TRBD2|TRBJ2-4|few
TGTGCCAGCAGGGAAGGTAGCGGGGGAAGGGACATTCAGTACTTC
CASREGSGGRDIQYF
>TRBV30|-|TRBJ1-5|many
TGTGCCTGGAGTTCGACAGGCTTTCGGCAGCCCCAGCATTTT
CAWSSTGFRQPQHF
>TRBV6-1|TRBD1|TRBJ1-4|many
TGTGCCAGCAGGGTCGGACAGGGATCACTTCTAACTAATGAAAAACTGTTTTTT
CASRVGQGSLLTNEKLFF
>TRBV7-8|TRBD2|TRBJ2-2|many
TGTGCCAGCAGCGTCACTAGCGGGGGGGCGAACACCGGGGAGCTGTTTTTT
CASSVTSGGANTGELFF
>TRBV20-1|-|TRBJ1-2|many
TGCAGTGCTACCTCAGAGAACTATGGCTACACCTTC
CSATSENYGYTF
>TRBV7-2|TRBD1|TRBJ2-1|-
TGTGCCAGCAGCTACCTGCCGGGACAGGGGAGCTCCTACGATGAGCAGTTCTTC
CASSYLPGQGSSYDEQFF
>TRBV29-1|TRBD2|TRBJ2-5|few
TGCAGCGTTGGCGGGGGGGCTCGGGAGACCCAGTACTTC
CSVGGGARETQYF
>TRBV12-3/TRBV12-4|-|TRBJ1-3|many
TGTGCCAGCATCCAAGGGGGCTCTGGAAACACCATATATTTT
CASIQGGSGNTIYF
>TRBV20-1|-|TRBJ2-6|many
TGCAGTGCTAGAGGTCGTCAGGGGTCTCGTTCTGGGGCCAACGTCCTGACTTTC
CSARGRQGSRSGANVLTF
>TRBV7-2|-|TRBJ2-5|many
TGTGCCAGCAGCCCCGACCCTGGGACTCAAGAGACCCAGTACTTC
CASSPDPGTQETQYF
>TRBV18|-|TRBJ2-7|many
TGTGCCAGCTCACCAACAGGGACCTACGAGCAGTACTTC
CASSPTGTYEQYF
>TRBV28|TRBD1|TRBJ2-7|many
TGTGCCAGCAGCTTCCTGGGACAGTACGAGCAGTACTTC
CASSFLGQYEQYF